A single T cell receptor (beta chain) is shown here with its context. Its antigen is as yet unknown. Germline V gene sequence: CDR1 SGDLS, CDR2 YYNGEE. The CDR3 is made up of 16 amino acids. The V gene lost 4 bases and the J gene lost 4 bases, with 18 bases spanning the gap. The source of the sample is a study of post-analysis software for immune sequencing data. About the study: Disease courses included relapsing-remitting, secondary progressive and progressive-relapsing multiple sclerosis. Overall study findings and caveats: Samples sharing a preparation batch grouped tightly together when assessed by F measure. Comparison of patients with controls showed about 5 TRBV segments more frequent in patients, TRBV5-6, TRBV5-1 and TRBV20-1 among them. Significantly decreased normalized Chao1 diversity was recorded for multiple sclerosis patients relative to controls.

The TCR beta cDNA libraries contained unique molecular identifiers. The source material, roughly 0.9 to 11 million T cells, gave rise to about 520,000 cDNA molecules. TCRdb itself ran the PCR reads through MiXCR, one entry per CDR3 protein. Of about 210,000 distinct CDR3 sequences detected, 29% appear once; the ten largest clones hold more than 3%. The V gene is TRBV9, the J gene TRBJ2-1; D call uncertain. The clonotype was recovered from a girl between 2 and 17 years old with multiple sclerosis. Sequenced sample: blood. CDR3 in DNA: TGTGCCAGCAGCCCCCGAGATAGGCGTACTTACAATGAGCAGTTCTTC. It translates to CASSPRDRRTYNEQFF.